The next 12 T cell receptor beta chains were all read from a single sample in a study of a mutant IDH1 vaccine in newly diagnosed glioma (dated by TCRdb to about 2021). This sample's time point label indicates: week 23, last vaccination. Each vaccine dose, consisting of 300 ug of a 20-mer mutant IDH1 peptide in Montanide, was administered subcutaneously with topical imiquimod. No antigen is known for these receptors. The library came from the immunoSEQ multiplex PCR assay. This immuneACCESS table, as held by TCRdb, lists in-frame sequences with V and J called but not all clones. Of the missing ones, under half trace to an unresolved V gene in checked studies; the others have no known cause. A total of roughly 29,000 clones appear in this sample, around 80% of them only once. Jointly, the top ten make up 7% to 10% of the sample. This sample comprised PBMCs, obtained from a glioma patient whose treatment included an IDH1 peptide vaccine. These receptors were taken from a woman aged 18-29 years with glioma.

The gene calls are TRBV5-6 and TRBJ2-7; D tentatively fits TRBD1 or TRBD2 (5 bases each). This CDR3 is built from 14 residues. Germline CDR1 and CDR2: SGHDT and YYEEEE. V dropped 1 base and J dropped 4 bases, with 12 bases sitting between them. CDR3 sequence (DNA): TGTGCCAGCAGCTTGTACCTCAGGGAGTACGAGCAGTACTTC. It encodes CASSLYLREYEQYF.

The chain recombines TRBV15 with TRBJ1-2; D may be TRBD1 (6 bases). The CDR3 runs 16 residues. CDR1 is LNHNV, CDR2 YYDKDF, per germline (reference sequence). Trimming took 0 bases from V and 2 from J, leaving 13 bases between them. CDR3 region: CATSRDHGGRNYGYTF. In DNA, the CDR3 is TGTGCCACCAGCAGAGATCACGGGGGGCGGAACTATGGCTACACCTTC.

The V gene is TRBV30, the J gene TRBJ2-1; 9 bases align to TRBD1. The germline V gene encodes CDR1 GTSNPN and CDR2 SVGIG (reference sequence). Germline trimming cut 8 bases from V and 5 bases from J; bases unmatched to any gene: 7. CDR3 length: 13 amino acids. CDR3 in amino acids: CARDRDTHNEQFF. The CDR3 bases are TGTGCCCGGGACAGGGATACTCACAATGAGCAGTTCTTC.

The rearrangement uses TRBV6-1 and TRBJ2-5; the D call may be TRBD1 or TRBD2 (5 bases each). CDR1 and CDR2 (germline): MNHNS, SASEGT. V was pared by 7 bases and J by 4 bases, with 13 bases between. CDR3 length: 13 amino acids. DNA for the CDR3: TGTGCCAGCATCTTAGACAGCGGAGAGACCCAGTACTTC. This translates into CASILDSGETQYF.

The rearrangement uses TRBV5-4 and TRBJ2-4; TRBD1 aligns across 8 bases. The CDR3 spans 18 residues. Germline V gene sequence: CDR1 SGHNT, CDR2 YYREEE (reference sequence). Trimming removed 3 bases from V and 5 bases from J; junction bases left unmatched: 16. The CDR3: CASSSLDRALVNENIQYF. CDR3 nucleotides: TGTGCCAGCAGCTCCCTGGACAGGGCCCTAGTAAATGAAAACATTCAGTACTTC. The full variable domain, rest sourced from reference TRBV5-4 and TRBJ2-4, is ETGVTQSPTHLIKTRGQQVTLRCSSQSGHNTVSWYQQALGQGPQFIFQYYREEENGRGNFPPRFSGLQFPNYSSELNVNALELDDSALYLCASSSLDRALVNENIQYFGAGTRLSVL.

V is TRBV4-1 and J is TRBJ2-2; D assignment may be TRBD1 or TRBD2 (5 bases each). Per germline, CDR1 MGHRA and CDR2 YSYEKL. CDR3 length equals 14 residues. V lost 0 bases and J 6 bases, leaving 8 bases between the germline ends. CDR3 sequence reads: CASSQDGGAGELFF. The CDR3 region has the DNA TGCGCCAGCAGCCAAGATGGGGGAGCCGGGGAGCTGTTTTTT.

J is TRBJ2-7 and V is TRBV28, with 7 bases identical to TRBD2. The CDR3 runs to 15 residues. The germline CDR1 and CDR2 sequences are MDHEN and SYDVKM. J was trimmed by 4 bases and V by 1 base; bases with no gene match: 7. Here the CDR3 reads CASSLYASGLYEQYF. CDR3 bases: TGTGCCAGCAGTTTATACGCTAGCGGACTATACGAGCAGTACTTC.

This sequence joins TRBV15 and TRBJ2-1, with 8 bases fitting TRBD2. CDR1 LNHNV and CDR2 YYDKDF come from the germline V gene (reference sequence). The trim removed 2 bases at V and 5 bases at J, leaving 8 bases unmatched. The CDR3 is made up of 16 amino acids. CDR3 coding DNA: TGTGCCACCAGCAGACTGGGACTAGGTCGTGACAATGAGCAGTTCTTC. Residues: CATSRLGLGRDNEQFF.

This chain uses TRBV5-5 with TRBJ2-3; 7 nucleotides align to TRBD1. The CDR3 extends over 15 amino acids. From germline, CDR1 is SGHKS and CDR2 YYEKEE (reference sequence). V was pared by 4 bases and J by 3 bases, with 8 bases of the junction left unmatched. The CDR3 loop is CASSLLPGQTDTQYF. The DNA for the CDR3 is TGTGCCAGCAGCCTACTACCGGGACAGACAGATACGCAGTATTTT.

This chain uses TRBV6-1 with TRBJ1-1, with TRBD1 matching 7 bases. Germline CDR1 is MNHNS and CDR2 is SASEGT. The CDR3 extends over 13 amino acids. CDR3 sequence: CATDRDGITEAFF. As DNA, the CDR3 is TGTGCAACCGACAGGGATGGTATCACTGAAGCTTTCTTT.

The chain carries TRBV7-9 and TRBJ1-1; D is perhaps TRBD1 (5 bases). The CDR3 is made up of 14 amino acids. Germline loops: CDR1 SEHNR, CDR2 FQNEAQ (reference sequence). Trimming shortened V by 5 bases and J by 11 bases, and 21 bases separated the two germline ends. The CDR3 sequence is CASSPLEAGWTAFF. In DNA, the CDR3 is TGTGCCAGCAGCCCCCTAGAGGCAGGGTGGACTGCTTTCTTT.

By sample share, this clone is medium-sized. The CDR3 bases are TGTGCCAGCACCTTGGGCCGCCAGCCGCCCCAGCATTTT. Protein product: CASTLGRQPPQHF. The chain employs TRBV28 and TRBJ1-5; no definite D call. The germline V and J ends were trimmed by 7 bases and 9 bases, with 16 bases remaining between them. CDR3 length: 13 amino acids. Germline values: CDR1 MDHEN, CDR2 SYDVKM.